Listed here is a single TCR beta chain. These data originate in a study of blood T cell repertoires in COVID-19. Here immunoSEQ multiplex PCR was the method, and the copy in TCRdb shows in-frame clones only, minus some. The data hold some 290,000 clones, with approximately 81% observed a single time. Germline V gene data show CDR1 as LNHDA and CDR2 as SQIVND (reference sequence). V was clipped by 1 base and J by 0 bases, with 11 bases between them. This CDR3 contains 16 residues. The clonotype originates from a woman aged 55-70 years with active or convalescent COVID-19. V gene TRBV19 combines with J gene TRBJ2-3; tentatively, D is TRBD1 (6 bases). Sequencing was done on a sample of peripheral blood. In DNA, the CDR3 is TGTGCCAGTAGTATAGGGTTCCAGGGGAGCACAGATACGCAGTATTTT. Translation gives CASSIGFQGSTDTQYF.